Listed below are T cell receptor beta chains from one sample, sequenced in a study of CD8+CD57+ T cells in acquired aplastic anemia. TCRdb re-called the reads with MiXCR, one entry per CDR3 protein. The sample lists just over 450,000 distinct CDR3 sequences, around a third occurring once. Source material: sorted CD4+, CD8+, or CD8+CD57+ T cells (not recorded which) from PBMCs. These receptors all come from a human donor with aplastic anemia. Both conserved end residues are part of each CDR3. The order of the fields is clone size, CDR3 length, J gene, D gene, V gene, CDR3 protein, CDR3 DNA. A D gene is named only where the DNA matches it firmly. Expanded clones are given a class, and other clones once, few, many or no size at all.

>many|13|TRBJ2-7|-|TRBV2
CASSGSGLYEQYF
TGTGCCAGCAGTGGAAGCGGGCTCTACGAGCAGTACTTC
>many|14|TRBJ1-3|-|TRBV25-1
CASGGLGSGNTIYF
TGTGCCAGCGGCGGACTTGGCTCTGGAAACACCATATATTTT
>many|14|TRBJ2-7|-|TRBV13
CASSFPGSSYEQYF
TGTGCCAGCAGCTTCCCAGGGAGCTCCTACGAGCAGTACTTC
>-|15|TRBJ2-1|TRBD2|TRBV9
CACSVGTSGYNEQFF
TGTGCCTGCAGCGTCGGGACTAGCGGGTACAATGAGCAGTTCTTC
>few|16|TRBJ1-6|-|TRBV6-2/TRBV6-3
CASSYSMQQINSPLHF
TGTGCCAGCAGTTACTCGATGCAACAGATTAATTCACCCCTCCACTTT
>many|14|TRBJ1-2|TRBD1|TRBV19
CASSIDRGEYGYTF
TGTGCCAGTAGTATAGACAGGGGGGAGTACGGCTACACCTTC
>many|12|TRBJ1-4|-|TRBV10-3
CAISDFEGYLFF
TGTGCCATCAGTGATTTCGAAGGGTACCTGTTTTTT
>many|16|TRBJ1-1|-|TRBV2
CASSAERQALNTEAFF
TGTGCCAGCAGTGCGGAAAGACAGGCCCTGAACACTGAAGCTTTCTTT
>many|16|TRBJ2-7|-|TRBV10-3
CAISATRTGSSYEQYF
TGTGCCATCAGTGCCACTAGGACGGGGAGCTCCTACGAGCAGTACTTC
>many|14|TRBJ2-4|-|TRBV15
CATDSGKGVNIQYF
TGTGCCACCGATAGCGGAAAGGGGGTAAACATTCAGTACTTC
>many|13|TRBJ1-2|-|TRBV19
CASSMGYNYGYTF
TGTGCCAGTAGTATGGGGTATAACTATGGCTACACCTTC
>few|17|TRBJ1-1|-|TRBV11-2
CASSSRRRGLLNTEAFF
TGTGCCAGCAGCTCTCGCCGTCGGGGATTGCTGAACACTGAAGCTTTCTTT
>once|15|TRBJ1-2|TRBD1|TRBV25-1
CASSELDRGGYGYTF
TGTGCCAGCAGTGAATTGGACAGGGGCGGCTATGGCTACACCTTC
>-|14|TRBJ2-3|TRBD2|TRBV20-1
CSARDAGGPDTQYF
TGCAGTGCTAGGGACGCGGGGGGGCCAGATACGCAGTATTTT
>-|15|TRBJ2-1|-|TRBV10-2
CASSHLWVPYNEQFF
TGCGCCAGCAGCCATCTCTGGGTCCCCTACAATGAGCAGTTCTTC
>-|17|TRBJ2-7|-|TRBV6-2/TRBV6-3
CASSYSMSLYNSYEQYF
TGTGCCAGCAGTTACTCGATGTCTCTTTACAACTCCTACGAGCAGTACTTC
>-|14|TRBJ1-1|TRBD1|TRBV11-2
CASSAGGENTEAFF
TGTGCCAGCAGCGCAGGGGGGGAGAACACTGAAGCTTTCTTT
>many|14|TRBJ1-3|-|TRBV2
CASSETRECITIYF
TGTGCCAGCAGTGAAACCAGGGAGTGTATCACCATATATTTT
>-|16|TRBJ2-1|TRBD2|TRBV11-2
CASSLDLLAGYNEQFF
TGTGCCAGCAGCTTAGATCTACTAGCGGGGTACAATGAGCAGTTCTTC
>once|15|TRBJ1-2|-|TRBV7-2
CASSLAGTTNYGYTF
TGTGCCAGCAGCTTAGCAGGGACTACGAACTATGGCTACACCTTC
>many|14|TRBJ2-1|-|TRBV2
CASSDKGGGIEQFF
TGTGCCAGCAGTGATAAGGGGGGGGGAATAGAGCAGTTCTTC
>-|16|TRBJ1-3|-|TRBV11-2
CASILRGGFTGNTIYF
TGTGCCAGCATCCTCCGGGGGGGTTTCACTGGAAACACCATATATTTT
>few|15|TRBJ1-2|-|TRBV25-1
CASSLRVGVSYGYTF
TGTGCCAGCAGCTTACGGGTGGGGGTCAGCTATGGCTACACCTTC
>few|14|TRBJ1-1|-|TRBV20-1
CSARDPSGGTEAFF
TGCAGTGCTAGAGATCCTTCGGGAGGCACTGAAGCTTTCTTT
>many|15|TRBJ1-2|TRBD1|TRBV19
CASTHLSTGDYGYTF
TGTGCCAGTACCCACCTTTCGACAGGGGACTATGGCTACACCTTC
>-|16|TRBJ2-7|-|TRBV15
CATSSLMGSSSYEQYF
TGTGCCACCAGCAGCTTAATGGGGAGTAGCTCCTACGAGCAGTACTTC
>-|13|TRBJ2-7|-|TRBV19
CARTGTESYEQYF
TGTGCCAGAACCGGGACCGAATCCTACGAGCAGTACTTC
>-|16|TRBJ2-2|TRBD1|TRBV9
CASSAGQGANTGELFF
TGTGCCAGCAGCGCGGGACAGGGGGCGAACACCGGGGAGCTGTTTTTT
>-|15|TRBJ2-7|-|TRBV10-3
CASSLKTGELDEQYF
TGTGCCAGCAGCCTAAAGACGGGCGAGCTCGACGAGCAGTACTTC
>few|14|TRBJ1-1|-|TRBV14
CASSQLGVNTEAFF
TGTGCCAGCAGCCAACTGGGAGTGAACACTGAAGCTTTCTTT
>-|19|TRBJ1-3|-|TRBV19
CASSIVGQGPFVSRNTIYF
TGTGCCAGTAGTATAGTTGGGCAGGGACCATTCGTCTCTAGAAACACCATATATTTT
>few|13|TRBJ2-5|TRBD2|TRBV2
CASRAGGKETQYF
TGTGCCAGCCGAGCGGGAGGGAAAGAGACCCAGTACTTC
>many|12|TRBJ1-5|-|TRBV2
CASTWGGQPQHF
TGTGCCAGCACCTGGGGCGGACAGCCCCAGCATTTT
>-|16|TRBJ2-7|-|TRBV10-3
CASSKNRAQGTYEQYF
TGTGCCAGCAGTAAAAACCGGGCCCAAGGAACCTACGAGCAGTACTTC
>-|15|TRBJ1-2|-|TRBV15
CATSSVAGVGYGYTF
TGTGCCACCAGCAGCGTAGCGGGTGTCGGCTATGGCTACACCTTC
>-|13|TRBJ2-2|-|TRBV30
CAWSVLKAGELFF
TGTGCCTGGAGTGTACTTAAGGCCGGGGAGCTGTTTTTT
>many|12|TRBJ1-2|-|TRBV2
CASRASGTGYTF
TGTGCCAGCAGGGCCTCGGGGACGGGCTACACCTTC
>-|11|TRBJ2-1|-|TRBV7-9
CASPGVYEQFF
TGTGCCAGCCCTGGGGTATATGAGCAGTTCTTC
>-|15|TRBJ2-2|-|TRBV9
CASSVDRVSGGELFF
TGTGCCAGCAGCGTAGACCGGGTCTCAGGGGGGGAGCTGTTTTTT
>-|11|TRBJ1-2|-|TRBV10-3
CAISYGGTHTF
TGTGCCATCAGTTACGGGGGGACCCACACCTTC
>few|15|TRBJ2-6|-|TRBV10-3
CASSVKSSGANVLTF
TGTGCCAGCAGTGTGAAAAGCTCTGGGGCCAACGTCCTGACTTTC
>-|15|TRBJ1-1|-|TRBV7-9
CASSVIPNGGTEAFF
TGTGCCAGCAGCGTCATTCCCAATGGGGGCACTGAAGCTTTCTTT
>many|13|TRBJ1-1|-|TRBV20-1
CSARDQVGAEAFF
TGCAGTGCTAGAGATCAGGTGGGGGCTGAAGCTTTCTTT
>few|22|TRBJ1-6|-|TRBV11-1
CASSLFASPFEGESSYNSPLHF
TGTGCCAGCAGCTTATTCGCGAGTCCGTTCGAAGGGGAGAGCTCCTATAATTCACCCCTCCACTTT
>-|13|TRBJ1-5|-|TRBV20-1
CSASIGGNQPQHF
TGCAGTGCTAGTATCGGGGGCAATCAGCCCCAGCATTTT
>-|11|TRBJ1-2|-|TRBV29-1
CSVLGAGGYTF
TGCAGCGTGTTGGGGGCGGGGGGCTACACCTTC
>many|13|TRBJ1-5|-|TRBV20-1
CSASPGYNQPQHF
TGCAGTGCTAGCCCAGGGTACAATCAGCCCCAGCATTTT
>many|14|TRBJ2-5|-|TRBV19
CASQSLNPRETQYF
TGTGCCAGTCAATCTCTTAACCCGCGGGAGACCCAGTACTTC
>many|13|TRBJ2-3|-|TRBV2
CASSEQGTDTQYF
TGTGCCAGCAGTGAACAGGGGACAGATACGCAGTATTTT
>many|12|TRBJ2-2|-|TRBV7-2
CASATPPGELFF
TGTGCCAGCGCTACCCCCCCCGGGGAGCTGTTTTTT